The 4 T cell receptor beta chains below were found in one sample sequenced in a study of shared clonotypes between healthy human individuals. Produced via immunoSEQ multiplex PCR; TCRdb's table is partial and in-frame only. The table records about 530,000 clones, 60% to 80% of them present only once. The sequencing sample was made of PBMCs. The receptors were sampled from a middle-aged woman in good health. Some clones in this sample may be carry-over from other donors' samples.

The chain recombines TRBV5-1 with TRBJ1-3; 9 bases are a match to TRBD1. Germline V gene data show CDR1 as SGHRS and CDR2 as YFSETQ. The CDR3 totals 18 residues. Losses at the gene ends were 0 bases for V and 4 bases for J; bases not matched to a gene: 11. The CDR3 DNA sequence: TGCGCCAGCAGCTTGGCTTCGACAGGGGGGATGTCCGGAAACACCATATATTTT. It codes for CASSLASTGGMSGNTIYF.

This chain uses TRBV19 with TRBJ2-3, with 11 bases matching TRBD2. The CDR3 runs 17 residues. V dropped 2 bases and J dropped 3; count of bases not matched to a gene: 7. Germline CDR1 and CDR2: LNHDA and SQIVND (reference sequence). This CDR3 is CASSIPLSGRGTDTQYF. CDR3 DNA: TGTGCCAGTAGTATACCCCTTAGCGGGAGGGGGACAGATACGCAGTATTTT.

The chain employs TRBV11-2 and TRBJ2-5; D gene uncertain. The germline V gene has CDR1 SGHAT and CDR2 FQNNGV. The CDR3 has 14 amino acids. Trimming removed 2 bases at V and 5 bases at J, with 12 bases between. The CDR3 region has the DNA TGTGCCAGCAGCTTACGGGTCGGGTCGGAGACCCAGTACTTC. The encoded protein is CASSLRVGSETQYF.

The chain employs TRBV25-1 and TRBJ2-1; no definite D call. V lost 4 bases, J lost 5 bases, and 3 bases lay in between. The length of the CDR3 is 11 residues. Germline V gene lookup returns CDR1 MGHDK and CDR2 SYGVNS. CDR3 nucleotides: TGTGCCAGCAGTGCCGACAATGAGCAGTTCTTC. Translation gives CASSADNEQFF.